Sequencing of this T cell receptor (beta chain) was carried out in a study of T cell responses to AZD1222 COVID-19 vaccine. Overall study: Pooled samples include second doses given at about 4 or 12 weeks.

Sequenced by immunoSEQ multiplex PCR; TCRdb stores in-frame clones only, minus some. The table shows 150,000 or so clones, with more than 85% occurring only once. In the case of this clone: Its antigen remains unidentified.

CDR3 length: 12 amino acids. With 5 bases removed from V and 7 bases from J, the gap between germline ends came to 11 bases. Germline-derived CDR1 and CDR2 are MDHEN and SYDVKM. Study-level results: Most donors were white British, females outnumbered males, and clonal diversity was possibly underestimated.

The sequencing here drew on peripheral blood, taken on day 0 of AZD1222 vaccination. The rearrangement links TRBV28 to TRBJ1-2; D is possibly TRBD1 (6 bases). The receptor was isolated from an adult in good health. CDR3 coding DNA: TGTGCCAGCAGTATACAGGGTGGTGGCTACACCTTC. It is translated as CASSIQGGGYTF.